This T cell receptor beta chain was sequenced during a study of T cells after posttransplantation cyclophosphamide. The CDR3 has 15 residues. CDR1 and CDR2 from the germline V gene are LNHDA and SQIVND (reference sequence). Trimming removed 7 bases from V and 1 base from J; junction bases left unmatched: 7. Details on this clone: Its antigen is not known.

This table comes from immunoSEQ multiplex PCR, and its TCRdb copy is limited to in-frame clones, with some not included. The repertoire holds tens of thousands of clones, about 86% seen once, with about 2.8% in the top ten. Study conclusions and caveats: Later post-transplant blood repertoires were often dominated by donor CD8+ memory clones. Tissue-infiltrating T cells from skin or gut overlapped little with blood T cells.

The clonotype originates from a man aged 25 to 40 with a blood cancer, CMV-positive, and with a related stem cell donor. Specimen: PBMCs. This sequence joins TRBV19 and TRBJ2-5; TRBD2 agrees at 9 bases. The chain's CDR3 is CASNGIAGAQETQYF. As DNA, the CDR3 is TGTGCCAGTAACGGAATAGCGGGAGCCCAAGAGACCCAGTACTTC.